This entry describes one T cell receptor (beta chain). A single count supports this clone. Its antigen remains undetermined. Qualities for individual bases were not recorded, and no much larger clone is one base off. The immunoSEQ Assay, a bias-controlled multiplex PCR, was used to amplify TCRbeta CDR3 regions from genomic DNA. Turning to the authors' computational methods: The number of nucleated cells in each sample was estimated from the amplification of reference gene primers within the assay. To quantify the absolute abundance of each unique TCRbeta CDR3 rearrangement, sequence reads were collapsed and filtered. Productive Simpson clonality was computed per sample as the square root of Simpson's diversity index over productive rearrangements. Not all clones reach the TCRdb copy of this immuneACCESS table, which keeps in-frame sequences only. Checked studies attribute under half of the gap to unresolved V genes and leave the rest unexplained. For V, J and clone size, that table is used; D and trimming come from the DNA. The sample contains about 120,000 clones, 75% to 90% of them found a single time. The ten most abundant clones make up approximately 28% of the sample.

The CDR3 goes from the cysteine to the phenylalanine over 13 residues. The sequence is cut down to CDR3 DNA, 39 bases in frame from base 1. V trim: 6 bases; J trim: 7 bases; unmatched bases: 4. The germline V gene encodes CDR1 MNHEY and CDR2 SVGAGI. Each collaborating institution followed its own protocols to collect whole blood in K2EDTA tubes. Collaborator samples were shipped for TCRbeta analysis as frozen whole blood, isolated PBMCs, or DNA extracted from either sample type. This entry belongs to a study of blood T cell repertoires in COVID-19 (dated by TCRdb to the early 2020s). Describing the broader study: Collaborator samples came from the United States, Italy and Spain and covered acute and convalescent phases of COVID-19. The samples were drawn from the first 160 participants of the ongoing ImmuneRACE study and from 950 to 1,500 subjects provided by 6 global collaborators. Subjects who had been exposed to COVID-19, were actively infected with it, or had recovered from it provided the deeply sampled blood TCRbeta repertoires that made up the dataset. A de-identified subject ID, COVID-19 status, age in years and sex were almost always included in the sample metadata. A freely available public database, intended as a resource for researchers studying the immune response to SARS-CoV-2, is where the repertoires were released. Where HLA class I and class II types were available, the types were taken from metadata supplied by the sample provider, not from assay-based typing. The material from the prospective study consisted of cDNA or gDNA derived from T cells, B-cell-depleted T cells, or PBMCs.

The study at large found these results: The quantity of clinical and demographic metadata differed by source and by participant and was supplied without curation.

The sample comprised peripheral blood. The chain joins TRBV6-5 to TRBJ1-5; 9 bases in the junction line up with TRBD1. The receptor's source is a man aged 65-85 years with active or convalescent COVID-19. The nucleotide sequence is TGTGCCAGCAGCCTACAGGGGGCACAGCCCCAGCATTTT. This gives the protein CASSLQGAQPQHF.